This entry concerns a single T cell receptor beta chain. The antigen is undetermined. CDR3 length: 17 amino acids. V was cut by 6 bases and J by 6 bases, with 24 bases left in between. Germline V CDR1 and CDR2: KGHSH, LQKENI. The sample comes from a study of cytomegalovirus exposure and HLA in healthy donors. Findings of the study overall: A later look showed TCR association rates differing by HLA locus, highest for DRB1 and lowest for HLA-C. There were over 150 TCR beta chains listed as cytomegalovirus-associated. In a later analysis, TCR beta V- and J-gene trimming was associated with a missense DCLRE1C variant.

PCR primers comprised 60 Vbeta and 13 Jbeta primers. Sequencing was performed with immunoSEQ multiplex PCR; in TCRdb, only in-frame clones are kept and a portion is missing. The sample holds about 160,000 clones, approximately 82% seen once. The chain employs TRBV18 and TRBJ1-5, with a possible D match to TRBD1 (5 bases). The source of this sequence is a male donor in good health and CMV-seropositive. The sequenced material came from PBMCs. CDR3 nucleotides: TGTGCCAGCTCCCCAACGCGGGAGGTCGGGGGAAGTCAGCCCCAGCATTTT. Its protein is CASSPTREVGGSQPQHF.